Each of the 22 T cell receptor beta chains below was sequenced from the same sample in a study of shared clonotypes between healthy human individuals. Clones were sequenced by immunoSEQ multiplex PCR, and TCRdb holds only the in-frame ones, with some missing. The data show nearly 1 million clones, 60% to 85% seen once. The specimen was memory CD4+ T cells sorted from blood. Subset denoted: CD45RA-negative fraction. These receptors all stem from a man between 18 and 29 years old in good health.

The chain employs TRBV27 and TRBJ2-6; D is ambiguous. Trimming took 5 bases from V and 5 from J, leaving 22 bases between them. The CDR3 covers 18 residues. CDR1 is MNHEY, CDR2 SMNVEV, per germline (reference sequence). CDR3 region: CASSGVKWLQSRANVLTF. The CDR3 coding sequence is TGTGCCAGCAGTGGAGTGAAGTGGCTACAAAGTCGGGCCAACGTCCTGACTTTC.

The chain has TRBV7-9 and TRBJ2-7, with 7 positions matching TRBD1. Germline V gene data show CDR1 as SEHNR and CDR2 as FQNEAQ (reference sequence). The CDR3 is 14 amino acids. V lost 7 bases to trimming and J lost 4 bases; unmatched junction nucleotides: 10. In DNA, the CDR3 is TGTGCCAGCAACCCGGGACAGTCAACTTACGAGCAGTACTTC. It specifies CASNPGQSTYEQYF.

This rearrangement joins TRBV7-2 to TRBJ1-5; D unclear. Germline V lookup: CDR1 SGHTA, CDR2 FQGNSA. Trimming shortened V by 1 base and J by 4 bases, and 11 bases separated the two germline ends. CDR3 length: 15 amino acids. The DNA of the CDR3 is TGTGCCAGCAGCTTAGATGGCAGACCAAATCAGCCCCAGCATTTT. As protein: CASSLDGRPNQPQHF. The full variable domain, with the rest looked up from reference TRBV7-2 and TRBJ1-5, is GAGVSQSPSNKVTEKGKDVELRCDPISGHTALYWYRQSLGQGLEFLIYFQGNSAPDKSGLPSDRFSAERTGGSVSTLTIQRTQQEDSAVYLCASSLDGRPNQPQHFGDGTRLSIL.

The CDR3 nucleotides read TGTGCCAGCAGTCTCAGGGGCCCCTATGGCAATCAGCCCCAGCATTTT. Protein product: CASSLRGPYGNQPQHF. This sequence joins TRBV2 and TRBJ1-5; a weak D match, TRBD1 (6 bases). The germline V gene has CDR1 SNHLY and CDR2 FYNNEI. Trimming removed 5 bases at V and 2 bases at J, with 16 bases between. The CDR3 is made up of 16 amino acids.

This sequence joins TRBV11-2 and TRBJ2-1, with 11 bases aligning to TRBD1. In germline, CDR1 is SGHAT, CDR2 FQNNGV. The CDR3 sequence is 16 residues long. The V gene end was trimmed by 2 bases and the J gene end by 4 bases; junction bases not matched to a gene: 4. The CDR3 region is CASSLRDRGEYNEQFF. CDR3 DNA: TGTGCCAGCAGCTTAAGGGACAGGGGGGAATACAATGAGCAGTTCTTC. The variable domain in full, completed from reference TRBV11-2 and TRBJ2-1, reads EAGVAQSPRYKIIEKRQSVAFWCNPISGHATLYWYQQILGQGPKLLIQFQNNGVVDDSQLPKDRFSAERLKGVDSTLKIQPAKLEDSAVYLCASSLRDRGEYNEQFFGPGTRLTVL.

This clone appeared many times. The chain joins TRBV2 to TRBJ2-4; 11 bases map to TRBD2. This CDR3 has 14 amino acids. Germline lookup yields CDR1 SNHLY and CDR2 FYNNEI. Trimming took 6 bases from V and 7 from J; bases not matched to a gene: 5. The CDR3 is CASSPTSGSNIQYF. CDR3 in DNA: TGTGCCAGCAGCCCAACTAGCGGGAGCAACATTCAGTACTTC.

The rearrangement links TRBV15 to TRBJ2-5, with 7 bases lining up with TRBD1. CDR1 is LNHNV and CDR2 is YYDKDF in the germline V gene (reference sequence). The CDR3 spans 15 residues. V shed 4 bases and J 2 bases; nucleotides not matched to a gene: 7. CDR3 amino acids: CATSTGTEAQETQYF. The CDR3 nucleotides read TGTGCCACCAGCACCGGGACAGAAGCACAAGAGACCCAGTACTTC.

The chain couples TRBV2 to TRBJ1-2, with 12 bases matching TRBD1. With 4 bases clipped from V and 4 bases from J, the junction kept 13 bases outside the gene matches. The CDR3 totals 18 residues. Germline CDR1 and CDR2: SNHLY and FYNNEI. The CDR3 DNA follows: TGTGCCAGCAGTGCCGGGTTACGGGACAGGGGGCTCGGCTATGGCTACACCTTC. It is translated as CASSAGLRDRGLGYGYTF.

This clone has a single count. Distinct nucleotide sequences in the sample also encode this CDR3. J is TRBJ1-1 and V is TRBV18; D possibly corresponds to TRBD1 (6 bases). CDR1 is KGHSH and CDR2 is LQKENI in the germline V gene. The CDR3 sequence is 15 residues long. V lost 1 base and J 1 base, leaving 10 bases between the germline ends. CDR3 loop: CASSPLDSSNTEAFF. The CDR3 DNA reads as TGTGCCAGCTCACCACTGGACAGTTCGAACACTGAAGCTTTCTTT.

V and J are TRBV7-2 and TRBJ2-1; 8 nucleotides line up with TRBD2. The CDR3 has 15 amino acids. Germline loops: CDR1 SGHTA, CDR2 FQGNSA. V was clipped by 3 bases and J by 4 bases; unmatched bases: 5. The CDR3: CASSLGTRAYNEQFF. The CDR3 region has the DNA TGTGCCAGCAGCTTGGGGACTAGGGCATACAATGAGCAGTTCTTC.

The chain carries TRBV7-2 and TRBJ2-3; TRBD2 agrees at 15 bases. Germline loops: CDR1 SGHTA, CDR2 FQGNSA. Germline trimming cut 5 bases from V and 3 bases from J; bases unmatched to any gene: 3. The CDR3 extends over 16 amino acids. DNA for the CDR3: TGTGCCAGCAGCACGGGACTAGCGGGGGGAACAGATACGCAGTATTTT. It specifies CASSTGLAGGTDTQYF.

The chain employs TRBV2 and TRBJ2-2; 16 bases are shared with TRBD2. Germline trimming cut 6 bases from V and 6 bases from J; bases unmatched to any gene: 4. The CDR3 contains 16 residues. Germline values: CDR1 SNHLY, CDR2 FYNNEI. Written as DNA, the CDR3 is TGTGCCAGCAGCCCGGGACTAGCGGGAGGGGCCGGGGAGCTGTTTTTT. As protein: CASSPGLAGGAGELFF.

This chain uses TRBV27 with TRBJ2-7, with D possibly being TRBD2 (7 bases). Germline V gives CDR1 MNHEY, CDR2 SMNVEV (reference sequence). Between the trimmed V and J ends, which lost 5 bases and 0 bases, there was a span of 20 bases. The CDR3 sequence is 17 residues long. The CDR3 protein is CASSRLGGDGSSYEQYF. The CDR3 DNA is TGTGCCAGCAGTCGCTTAGGGGGGGACGGGAGCTCCTACGAGCAGTACTTC.

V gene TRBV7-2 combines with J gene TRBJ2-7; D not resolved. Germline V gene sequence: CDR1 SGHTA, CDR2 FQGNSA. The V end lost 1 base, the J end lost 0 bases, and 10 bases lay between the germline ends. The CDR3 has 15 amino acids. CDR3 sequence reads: CASSLGRASSYEQYF. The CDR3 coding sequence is TGTGCCAGCAGCTTAGGTAGGGCGAGCTCCTACGAGCAGTACTTC. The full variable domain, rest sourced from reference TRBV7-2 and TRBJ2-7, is GAGVSQSPSNKVTEKGKDVELRCDPISGHTALYWYRQSLGQGLEFLIYFQGNSAPDKSGLPSDRFSAERTGGSVSTLTIQRTQQEDSAVYLCASSLGRASSYEQYFGPGTRLTVT.

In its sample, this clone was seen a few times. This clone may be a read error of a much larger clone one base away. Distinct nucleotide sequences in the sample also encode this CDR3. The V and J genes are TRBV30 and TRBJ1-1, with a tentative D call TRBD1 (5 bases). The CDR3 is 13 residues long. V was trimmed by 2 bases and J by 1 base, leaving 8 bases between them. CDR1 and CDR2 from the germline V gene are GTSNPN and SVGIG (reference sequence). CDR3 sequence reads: CAWSQRGNTEAFF. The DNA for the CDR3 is TGTGCCTGGAGTCAGAGGGGGAACACTGAAGCTTTCTTT.

The DNA of the CDR3 is TGTGCCAGCTCACGGGAGACAGGGGCCAATTCACCCCTCCACTTT. Protein product: CASSRETGANSPLHF. The genes are TRBV18 and TRBJ1-6; 8 bases line up with TRBD1. Germline CDR1 reads KGHSH; CDR2 reads LQKENI. The CDR3 covers 15 residues. The V and J ends lost 4 bases and 7 bases, in that order; junction bases with no gene match: 6. Full variable domain (remainder filled in from reference TRBV18 and TRBJ1-6): NAGVMQNPRHLVRRRGQEARLRCSPMKGHSHVYWYRQLPEEGLKFMVYLQKENIIDESGMPKERFSAEFPKEGPSILRIQQVVRGDSAAYFCASSRETGANSPLHFGNGTRLTVT.

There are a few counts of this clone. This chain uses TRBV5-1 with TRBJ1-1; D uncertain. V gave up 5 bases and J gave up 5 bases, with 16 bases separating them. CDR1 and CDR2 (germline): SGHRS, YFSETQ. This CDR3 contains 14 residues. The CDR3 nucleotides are TGCGCCAGCAGTCCGGAGGGCCCCTCGACTGAAGCTTTCTTT. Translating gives CASSPEGPSTEAFF. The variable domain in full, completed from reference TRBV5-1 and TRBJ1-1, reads KAGVTQTPRYLIKTRGQQVTLSCSPISGHRSVSWYQQTPGQGLQFLFEYFSETQRNKGNFPGRFSGRQFSNSRSEMNVSTLELGDSALYLCASSPEGPSTEAFFGQGTRLTVV.

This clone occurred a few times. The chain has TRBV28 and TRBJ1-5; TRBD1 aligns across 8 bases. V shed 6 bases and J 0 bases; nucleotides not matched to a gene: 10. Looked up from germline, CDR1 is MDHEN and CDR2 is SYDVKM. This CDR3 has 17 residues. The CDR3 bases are TGTGCCAGCAGGGCCTCTGGACAGGGCTATAGCAATCAGCCCCAGCATTTT. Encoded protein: CASRASGQGYSNQPQHF. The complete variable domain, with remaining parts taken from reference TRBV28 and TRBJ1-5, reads DVKVTQSSRYLVKRTGEKVFLECVQDMDHENMFWYRQDPGLGLRLIYFSYDVKMKEKGDIPEGYSVSREKKERFSLILESASTNQTSMYLCASRASGQGYSNQPQHFGDGTRLSIL.

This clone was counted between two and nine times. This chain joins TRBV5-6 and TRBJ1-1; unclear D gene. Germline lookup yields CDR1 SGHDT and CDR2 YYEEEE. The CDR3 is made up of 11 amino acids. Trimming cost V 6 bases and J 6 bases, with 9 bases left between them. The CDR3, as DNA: TGTGCCAGCAACCCCCCAGCTGAAGCTTTCTTT. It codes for CASNPPAEAFF. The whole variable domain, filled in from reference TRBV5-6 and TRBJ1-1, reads DAGVTQSPTHLIKTRGQQVTLRCSPKSGHDTVSWYQQALGQGPQFIFQYYEEEERQRGNFPDRFSGHQFPNYSSELNVNALLLGDSALYLCASNPPAEAFFGQGTRLTVV.

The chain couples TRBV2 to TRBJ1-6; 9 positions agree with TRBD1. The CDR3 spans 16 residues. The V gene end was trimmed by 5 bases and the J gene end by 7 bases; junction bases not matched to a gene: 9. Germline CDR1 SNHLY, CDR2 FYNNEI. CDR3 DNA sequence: TGTGCCAGCAGTTTTACCCTGGGGACAGGGAATTCACCCCTCCACTTT. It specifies CASSFTLGTGNSPLHF.

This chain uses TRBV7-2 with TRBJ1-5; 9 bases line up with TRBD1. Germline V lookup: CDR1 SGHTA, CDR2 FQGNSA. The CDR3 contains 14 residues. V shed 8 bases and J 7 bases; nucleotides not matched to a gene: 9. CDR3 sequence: CASRPGQGRQPQHF. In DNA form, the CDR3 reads TGTGCCAGCCGACCGGGACAGGGCAGACAGCCCCAGCATTTT.

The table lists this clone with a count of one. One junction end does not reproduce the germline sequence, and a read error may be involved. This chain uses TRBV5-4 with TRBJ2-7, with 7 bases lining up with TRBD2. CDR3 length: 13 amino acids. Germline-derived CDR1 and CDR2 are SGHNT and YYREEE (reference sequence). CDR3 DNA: TGCGCCAGCAGCCACTTGGGGGGGTACGAGCAGTACTTC. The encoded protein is CASSHLGGYEQYF.